This is a list of T cell receptor beta chains from one sample in a study of T-cell reconstitution after alpha-beta-depleted transplantation in children. TCRdb fed the PCR reads into MiXCR, producing one record per CDR3 protein. Altogether about 460,000 distinct CDR3 sequences are present, about an eighth being singletons, with the ten largest covering about 14%. The sample was PBMCs, mostly from graft donor cells, taken 180 days after TCRalphabeta/CD19-depleted stem cell transplant. These receptors were collected from a female patient aged 2-9 years who had a stem cell transplant for aplastic anemia, so the T cells may come from the graft donor. The CDR3 runs from the conserved cysteine through the conserved F or W. D genes are given only for firm matches. Only part of the rows carry a size: once, few, many, or a class if the clone is expanded.

j_call d_call clone_size v_call cdr3_nt cdr3_aa
TRBJ1-5 TRBD1 . TRBV28 TGTGCCAGCCATTACAGGGGGCAATTGAGCAATCAGCCCCAGCATTTT CASHYRGQLSNQPQHF
TRBJ2-3 . . TRBV29-1 TGCAGCGTTTCTTTTAGCACAGATACGCAGTATTTT CSVSFSTDTQYF
TRBJ2-1 . many TRBV4-1 TGCGCCAGCAGCCAAGAGAGACAGACCGTCTACAATGAGCAGTTCTTC CASSQERQTVYNEQFF
TRBJ1-1 TRBD1 . TRBV5-1 TGCGCCAGCAGCCCCCGACAGGGCAGGAACACTGAAGCTTTCTTT CASSPRQGRNTEAFF
TRBJ2-1 TRBD2 . TRBV12-3/TRBV12-4 TGTGCCAGCAGGGGGGATGGGGGGGCCTACAATGAGCAGTTCTTC CASRGDGGAYNEQFF
TRBJ2-1 . few TRBV28 TGTGCCAGCAGCCTCCCCGTTGGGCCCACCGAAGGGGGCTACAATGAGCAGTTCTTC CASSLPVGPTEGGYNEQFF
TRBJ1-2 TRBD1 few TRBV12-3/TRBV12-4 TGTGCCAGCAGAAACGATCCGGGACAGGCCTTTTATGGCTACACCTTC CASRNDPGQAFYGYTF
TRBJ2-4 TRBD1 many TRBV5-1 TGCGCCAGCAGCTTGTTAGGGGACAGCCTAAACATTCAGTACTTC CASSLLGDSLNIQYF
TRBJ2-2 . many TRBV5-1 TGCGCCAGCAGCTCGAGAGGGGCCGGGGAGCTGTTTTTT CASSSRGAGELFF
TRBJ1-1 . many TRBV19 TGTGCCAGTAGTATAGATCATGGAGGTGAAGCTTTCTTT CASSIDHGGEAFF
TRBJ1-6 TRBD1 . TRBV18 TGTGCCAGCTCACCGGGACAGGGGCATTCACCCCTCCACTTT CASSPGQGHSPLHF
TRBJ1-1 . . TRBV20-1 TGCAGTGCTAGAGATCAGACCCTTTCGGCGGGAATACAATCAGCTTTCTTT CSARDQTLSAGIQSAFF
TRBJ2-7 TRBD2 . TRBV6-5 TGTGCCAGCAGTTACTCGGGACTAGTATCCGAGAAGTACTTC CASSYSGLVSEKYF
TRBJ1-1 . . TRBV29-1 TGCAGCGTTGAAATACTCGGGGAGGCGAACACTGAAGCTTTCTTT CSVEILGEANTEAFF
TRBJ2-3 TRBD1 few TRBV28 TGTGCCAGCAGTTTACTGGGGACAGGGGCGTCAGATACGCAGTATTTT CASSLLGTGASDTQYF
TRBJ2-7 TRBD2 few TRBV20-1 TGCAGTGCTAGAGCCGAACTAGCGGGAGTACCCTACGAGCAGTACTTC CSARAELAGVPYEQYF
TRBJ2-4 TRBD2 . TRBV11-2 TGTGCCAGCAGCGGAGTCCCGGGACTATACGGACTAGCGAGAAACATTCAGTACTTC CASSGVPGLYGLARNIQYF
TRBJ2-4 . many TRBV7-2 TGTGCCAGCAGCTTAGTAAGGGGCAAAAACATTCAGTACTTC CASSLVRGKNIQYF
TRBJ1-1 . . TRBV19 TGTGCCAGTAGTATAGGGTGGACTGAAGCTTTCTTT CASSIGWTEAFF
TRBJ2-7 TRBD1 few TRBV7-9 TGTGCCAGCAGCAGGGGGCCGGGCGAGCAGTACTTC CASSRGPGEQYF
TRBJ2-5 TRBD2 . TRBV19 TGTGCCAGTAGTATTTCAACTAGCGGACAAGAGACCCAGTACTTC CASSISTSGQETQYF
TRBJ2-1 . few TRBV20-1 TGCAGTGCCAATCGTATCTCCTACAATGAGCAGTTCTTC CSANRISYNEQFF